The TCR beta chain described here comes from a study of control samples from healthy donors and cancer patients. CDR1 is SGDLS, CDR2 YYNGEE, per germline. The CDR3 spans 13 residues. V shed 2 bases and J shed 1 base, with 7 bases lying between them. Assay: immunoSEQ multiplex PCR; the TCRdb copy retains only in-frame clones and omits some. This sample has some 30,000 clones, with about 85% found just once. The sequence was obtained from a female donor with melanoma. V gene TRBV9 combines with J gene TRBJ2-7, with D uncertain. Source material: formalin-fixed, paraffin-embedded tissue. CDR3 amino acids: CASSVTESYEQYF. Here the CDR3 DNA reads TGTGCCAGCAGCGTTACAGAATCCTACGAGCAGTACTTC.